A selection of T cell receptor beta chains follows, all from one sample in a study of shared clonotypes between healthy human individuals. Generated by immunoSEQ multiplex PCR, the TCRdb table keeps only in-frame clones and is missing some. The sample has 400,000 to 600,000 clones, over 60% seen once. Specimen: PBMCs. The receptors stem from a middle-aged woman in good health. Some clones in this sample may be carry-over from other donors' samples. Each CDR3 is given without its conserved first and last residue. Each record gives: V gene, J gene, CDR3 protein.

>TRBV7-2|TRBJ2-2
ASSLESGTGELF
>TRBV11-1|TRBJ1-1
ASSLQGVNTEAF
>TRBV28|TRBJ1-2
ASRLSSNYGYT
>TRBV10-3|TRBJ2-7
AISATSASPTPD
>TRBV28|TRBJ2-3
ASSWGLAGGATDTQY
>TRBV11-1|TRBJ1-1
ASSLRDTEAF
>TRBV9|TRBJ2-4
ASSPRVGIAKNIQY
>TRBV4-3|TRBJ1-5
ASSQDLSQPQH
>TRBV27|TRBJ1-2
ASSRTGGKGYGYT
>TRBV28|TRBJ2-2
ASSQTGQTNTGELF
>TRBV29-1|TRBJ1-2
SVVRSANYGYT
>TRBV14|TRBJ2-7
ASSHPGTSSYEQY
>TRBV28|TRBJ2-3
ASSPPGGWGDTQY
>TRBV9|TRBJ2-2
ASSGTTVAAGELF
>TRBV29-1|TRBJ2-1
SVPGRGEYEQF
>TRBV27|TRBJ1-4
ASSLSWDGQKLF
>TRBV5-1|TRBJ1-1
ASSFSANTEAF
>TRBV27|TRBJ1-1
ASSLGGGWTTEAF
>TRBV7-2|TRBJ1-6
ASSLVFGQRNSPLH
>TRBV9|TRBJ2-3
ASSAMFSTDTQY
>TRBV29-1|TRBJ2-1
SVGSGNEYNEQF
>TRBV28|TRBJ2-3
ASSFGGSTDTQY
>TRBV27|TRBJ2-2
ASSLNRGTGELF
>TRBV6-1|TRBJ2-7
ASSEGGHSYEQY
>TRBV15|TRBJ2-4
ATSSTSLSNQY
>TRBV27|TRBJ2-7
ASSSGRQTYEQY
>TRBV5-1|TRBJ2-5
ASSLGTAQETQY
>TRBV28|TRBJ2-1
ASIQGLALYNEQF
>TRBV30|TRBJ1-5
AWSPTGLVEPQH
>TRBV7-2|TRBJ1-1
ASSYTGTLHTEAF
>TRBV2|TRBJ1-4
ASSEPNTEKLF
>TRBV27|TRBJ2-5
ASSLGTSGRETQY
>TRBV6-5|TRBJ2-7
ASSGVRGAYEQY
>TRBV30|TRBJ2-7
AWSVWQREQY
>TRBV6-1|TRBJ2-7
ASSDIGTGVSYEQY
>TRBV7-2|TRBJ2-5
ASSPTGTRDETQY
>TRBV7-3|TRBJ2-1
ASSLSPTYNEQF
>TRBV20-1|TRBJ2-3
SVPSWDTQY
>TRBV5-1|TRBJ2-7
ASSFRLGDEQY
>TRBV28|TRBJ1-4
ASSPRSGFNEKLF
>TRBV5-4|TRBJ2-7
ASSLGLAGKSYEQY
>TRBV7-9|TRBJ1-4
ASSRGGTTNEKLF
>TRBV7-2|TRBJ2-2
ASSVGTTTGELF
>TRBV6-1|TRBJ2-3
ASSGLGLAGGSSTDTQY
>TRBV7-2|TRBJ2-1
ASSPEATYYNEQF
>TRBV28|TRBJ2-5
ASKGGDQETQY
>TRBV19|TRBJ2-2
ASSTWDANPNTGELF
>TRBV28|TRBJ2-7
ASSLAGIDYEQY
>TRBV4-3|TRBJ2-5
ASSQGTDSVSQY
>TRBV18|TRBJ1-2
ASSPGTADYGYT
>TRBV7-2|TRBJ2-7
ASSLVAGEYEQY
>TRBV19|TRBJ1-1
ASSRTGRTEAF
>TRBV4-1|TRBJ2-1
ASSPRGSVHEQF
>TRBV5-5|TRBJ2-1
ASSLVAGVSYNEQF
>TRBV6-6|TRBJ2-7
ASRNRGEQY
>TRBV5-1|TRBJ2-7
ASSLGDGSSYEQY
>TRBV28|TRBJ1-4
ASSSPRRGGNEKLF